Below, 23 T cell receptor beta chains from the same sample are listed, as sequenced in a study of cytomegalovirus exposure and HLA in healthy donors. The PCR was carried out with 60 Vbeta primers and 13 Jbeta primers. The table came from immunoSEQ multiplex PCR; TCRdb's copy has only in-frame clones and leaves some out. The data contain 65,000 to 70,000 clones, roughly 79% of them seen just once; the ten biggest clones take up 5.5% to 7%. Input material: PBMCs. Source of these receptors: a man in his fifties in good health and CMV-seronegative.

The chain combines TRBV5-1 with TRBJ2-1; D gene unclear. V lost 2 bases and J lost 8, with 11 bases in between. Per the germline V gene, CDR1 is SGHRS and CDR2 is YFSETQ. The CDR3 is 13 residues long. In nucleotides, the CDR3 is TGCGCCAGCAGCTTACTTAGTGGAGATGAGCAGTTCTTC. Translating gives CASSLLSGDEQFF.

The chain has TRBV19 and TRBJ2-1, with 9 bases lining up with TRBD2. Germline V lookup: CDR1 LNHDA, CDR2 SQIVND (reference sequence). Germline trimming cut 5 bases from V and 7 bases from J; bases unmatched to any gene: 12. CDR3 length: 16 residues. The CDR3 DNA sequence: TGTGCCAGTAGTTCTAATGGGCGGGGGGGTTTGAATGAGCAGTTCTTC. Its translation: CASSSNGRGGLNEQFF.

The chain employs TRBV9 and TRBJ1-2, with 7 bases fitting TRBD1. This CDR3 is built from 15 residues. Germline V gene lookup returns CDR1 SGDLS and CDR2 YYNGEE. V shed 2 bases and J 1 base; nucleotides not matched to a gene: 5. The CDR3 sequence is CASSVTGSGNYGYTF. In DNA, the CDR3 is TGTGCCAGCAGCGTGACAGGGTCGGGTAACTATGGCTACACCTTC.

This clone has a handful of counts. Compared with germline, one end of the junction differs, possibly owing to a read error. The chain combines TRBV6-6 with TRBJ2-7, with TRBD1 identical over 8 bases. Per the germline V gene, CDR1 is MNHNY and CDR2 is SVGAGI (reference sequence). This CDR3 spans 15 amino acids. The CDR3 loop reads CASSDPGQDGYAQYF. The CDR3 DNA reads TGTGCCAGCAGCGACCCGGGACAGGACGGTTACGCGCAGTACTTC.

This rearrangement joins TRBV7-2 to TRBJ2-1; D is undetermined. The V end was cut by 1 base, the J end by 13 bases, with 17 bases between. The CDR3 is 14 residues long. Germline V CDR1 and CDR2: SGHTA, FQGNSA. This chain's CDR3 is CASSLDSTVFIQFF. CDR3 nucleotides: TGTGCCAGCAGCTTAGATTCTACGGTGTTTATTCAGTTCTTC.

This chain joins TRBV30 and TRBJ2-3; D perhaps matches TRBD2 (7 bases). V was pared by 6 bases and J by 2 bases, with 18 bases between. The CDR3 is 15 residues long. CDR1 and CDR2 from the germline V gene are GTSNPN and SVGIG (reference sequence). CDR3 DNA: TGTGCCTGTCAAGGGAGGGGGGTAAACACAGATACGCAGTATTTT. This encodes CACQGRGVNTDTQYF.

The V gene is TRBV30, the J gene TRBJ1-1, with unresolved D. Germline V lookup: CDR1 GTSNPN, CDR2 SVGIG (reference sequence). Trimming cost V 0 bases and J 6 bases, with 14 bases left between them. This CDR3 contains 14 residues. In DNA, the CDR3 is TGTGCCTGGAGTGTACCGGGGTATCAGGCTGAAGCTTTCTTT. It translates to CAWSVPGYQAEAFF.

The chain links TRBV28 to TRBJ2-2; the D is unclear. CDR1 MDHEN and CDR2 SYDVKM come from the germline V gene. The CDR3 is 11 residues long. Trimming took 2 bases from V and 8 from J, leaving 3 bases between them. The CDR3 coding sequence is TGTGCCAGCAGTTTACGGGGGGAGCTGTTTTTT. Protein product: CASSLRGELFF.

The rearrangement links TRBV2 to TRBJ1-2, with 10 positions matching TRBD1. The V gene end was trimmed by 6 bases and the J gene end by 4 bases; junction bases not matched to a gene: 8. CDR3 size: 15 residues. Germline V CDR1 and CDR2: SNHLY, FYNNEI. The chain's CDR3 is CASRLDRGPSYGYTF. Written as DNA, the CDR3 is TGTGCCAGCAGGCTAGACAGGGGGCCTAGCTATGGCTACACCTTC.

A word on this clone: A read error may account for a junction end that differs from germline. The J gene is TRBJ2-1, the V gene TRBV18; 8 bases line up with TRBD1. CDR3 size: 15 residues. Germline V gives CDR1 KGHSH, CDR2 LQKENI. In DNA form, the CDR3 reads TGTGCCAGCTCACCACCGCCAGGGGGCTACGATGAGCAGTTCTTC. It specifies CASSPPPGGYDEQFF.

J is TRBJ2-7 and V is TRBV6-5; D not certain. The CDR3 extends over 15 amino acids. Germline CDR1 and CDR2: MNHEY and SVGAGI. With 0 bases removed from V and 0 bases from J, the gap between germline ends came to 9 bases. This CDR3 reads CASSYSYYSSYEQYF. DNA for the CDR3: TGTGCCAGCAGTTACTCCTATTATTCCTCCTACGAGCAGTACTTC.

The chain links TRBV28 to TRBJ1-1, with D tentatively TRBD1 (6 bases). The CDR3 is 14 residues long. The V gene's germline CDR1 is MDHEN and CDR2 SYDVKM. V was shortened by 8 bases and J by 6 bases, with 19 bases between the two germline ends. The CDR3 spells CASLVGTGWAEAFF. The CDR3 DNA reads TGTGCCAGCCTAGTAGGAACAGGGTGGGCTGAAGCTTTCTTT.

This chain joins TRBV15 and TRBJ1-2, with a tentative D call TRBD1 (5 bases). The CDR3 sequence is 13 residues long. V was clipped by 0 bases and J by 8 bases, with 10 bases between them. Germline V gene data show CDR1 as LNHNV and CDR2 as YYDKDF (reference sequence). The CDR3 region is CATSREGGWGYTF. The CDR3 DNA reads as TGTGCCACCAGCAGAGAGGGGGGTTGGGGCTACACCTTC.

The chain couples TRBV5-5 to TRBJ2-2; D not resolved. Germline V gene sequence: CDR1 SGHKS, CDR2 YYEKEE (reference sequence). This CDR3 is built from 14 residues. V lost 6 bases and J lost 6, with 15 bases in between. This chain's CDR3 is CASTDAWSSGELFF. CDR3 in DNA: TGTGCCAGCACAGATGCTTGGTCGTCCGGGGAGCTGTTTTTT.

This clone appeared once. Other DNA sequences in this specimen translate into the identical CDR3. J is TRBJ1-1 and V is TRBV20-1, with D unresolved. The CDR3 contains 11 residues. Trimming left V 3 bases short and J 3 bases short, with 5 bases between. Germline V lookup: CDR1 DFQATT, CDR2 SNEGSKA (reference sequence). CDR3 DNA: TGCAGTGCTAGCGGGGACACTGAAGCTTTCTTT. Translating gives CSASGDTEAFF.

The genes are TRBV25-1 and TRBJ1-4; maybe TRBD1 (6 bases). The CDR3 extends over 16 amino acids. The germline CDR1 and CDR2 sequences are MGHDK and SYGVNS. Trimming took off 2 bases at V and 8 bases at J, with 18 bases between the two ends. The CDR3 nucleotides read TGTGCCAGCAGTGAAACGCAGGGGACCCCTAGAGAAAAACTGTTTTTT. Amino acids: CASSETQGTPREKLFF.

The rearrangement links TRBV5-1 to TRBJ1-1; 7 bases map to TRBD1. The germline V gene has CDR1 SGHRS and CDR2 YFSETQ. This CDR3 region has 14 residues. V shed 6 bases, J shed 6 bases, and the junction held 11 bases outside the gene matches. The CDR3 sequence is CASTLRGQQSEAFF. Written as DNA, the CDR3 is TGCGCCAGCACCCTAAGGGGACAGCAATCTGAAGCTTTCTTT. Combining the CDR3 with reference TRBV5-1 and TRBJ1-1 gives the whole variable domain KAGVTQTPRYLIKTRGQQVTLSCSPISGHRSVSWYQQTPGQGLQFLFEYFSETQRNKGNFPGRFSGRQFSNSRSEMNVSTLELGDSALYLCASTLRGQQSEAFFGQGTRLTVV.

For the CDR3, the DNA is TGCGCCAGCAGCCAAGATCGGGAGCTTGCAGGAGTCTATGGCTACACCTTC. It yields the protein CASSQDRELAGVYGYTF. The rearrangement uses TRBV4-1 and TRBJ1-2; D remains ambiguous. Germline V gene lookup returns CDR1 MGHRA and CDR2 YSYEKL. This CDR3 is 17 amino acids long. V lost 0 bases to trimming and J lost 4 bases, with 18 bases between them.

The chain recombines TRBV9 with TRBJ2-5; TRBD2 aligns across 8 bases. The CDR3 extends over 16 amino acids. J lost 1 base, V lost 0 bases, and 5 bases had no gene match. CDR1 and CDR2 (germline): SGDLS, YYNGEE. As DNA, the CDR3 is TGTGCCAGCAGCGTAGTCCGCGGGGGGCTCCAAGAGACCCAGTACTTC. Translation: CASSVVRGGLQETQYF.

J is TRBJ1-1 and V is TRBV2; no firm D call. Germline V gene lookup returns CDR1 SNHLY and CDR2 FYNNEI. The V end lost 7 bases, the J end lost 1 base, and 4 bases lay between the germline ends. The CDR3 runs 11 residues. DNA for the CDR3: TGTGCCAGCACGCGGAACACTGAAGCTTTCTTT. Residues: CASTRNTEAFF. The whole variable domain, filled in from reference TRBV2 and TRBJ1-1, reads EPEVTQTPSHQVTQMGQEVILRCVPISNHLYFYWYRQILGQKVEFLVSFYNNEISEKSEIFDDQFSVERPDGSNFTLKIRSTKLEDSAMYFCASTRNTEAFFGQGTRLTVV.

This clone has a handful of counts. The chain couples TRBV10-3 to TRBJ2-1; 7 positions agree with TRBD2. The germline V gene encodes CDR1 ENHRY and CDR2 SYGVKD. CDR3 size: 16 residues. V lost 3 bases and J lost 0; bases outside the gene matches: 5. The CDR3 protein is CAISDVGGSSYNEQFF. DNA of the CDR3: TGTGCCATCAGTGATGTGGGCGGGAGCTCCTACAATGAGCAGTTCTTC.

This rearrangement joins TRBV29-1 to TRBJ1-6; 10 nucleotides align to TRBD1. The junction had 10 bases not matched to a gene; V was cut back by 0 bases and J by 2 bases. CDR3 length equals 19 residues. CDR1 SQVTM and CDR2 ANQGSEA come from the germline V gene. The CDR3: CSVEDGTGQGIPYNSPLHF. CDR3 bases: TGCAGCGTTGAAGACGGTACGGGACAGGGGATCCCCTATAATTCACCCCTCCACTTT.

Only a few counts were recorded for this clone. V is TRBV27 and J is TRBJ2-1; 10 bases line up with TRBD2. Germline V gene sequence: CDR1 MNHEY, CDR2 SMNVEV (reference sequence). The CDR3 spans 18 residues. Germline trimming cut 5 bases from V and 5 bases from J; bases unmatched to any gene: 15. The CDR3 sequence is CASSRRLAGATLNNEQFF. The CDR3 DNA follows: TGTGCCAGCAGTCGACGGCTAGCGGGAGCCACCCTTAACAATGAGCAGTTCTTC.